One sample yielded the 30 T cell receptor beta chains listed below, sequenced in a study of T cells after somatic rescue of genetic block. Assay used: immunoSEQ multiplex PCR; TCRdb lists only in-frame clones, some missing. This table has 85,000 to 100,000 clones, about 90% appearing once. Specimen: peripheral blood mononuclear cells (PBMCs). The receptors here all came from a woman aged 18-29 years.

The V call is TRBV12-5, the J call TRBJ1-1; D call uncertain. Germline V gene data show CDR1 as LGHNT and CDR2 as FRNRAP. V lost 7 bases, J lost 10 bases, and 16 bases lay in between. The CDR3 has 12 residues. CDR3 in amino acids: CASDSRTAGAFF. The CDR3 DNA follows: TGTGCTAGTGATTCTCGGACGGCGGGAGCTTTCTTT.

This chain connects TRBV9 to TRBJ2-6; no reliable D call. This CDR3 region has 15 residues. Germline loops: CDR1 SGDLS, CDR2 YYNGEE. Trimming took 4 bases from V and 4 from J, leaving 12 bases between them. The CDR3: CASSRHVSGANVLTF. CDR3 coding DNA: TGTGCCAGCAGCCGACATGTCTCCGGGGCCAACGTCCTGACTTTC.

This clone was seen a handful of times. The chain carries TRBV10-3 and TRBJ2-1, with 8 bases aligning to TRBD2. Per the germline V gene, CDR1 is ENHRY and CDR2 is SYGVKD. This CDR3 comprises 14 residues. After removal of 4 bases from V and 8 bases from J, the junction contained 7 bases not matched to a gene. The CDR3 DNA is TGTGCCATCAGTGGGACTAGCAGGACCCATGAGCAGTTCTTC. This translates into CAISGTSRTHEQFF.

CDR3 DNA sequence: TGTGCCAGCAGCCACGACTCCTACGAGCAGTACTTC. Amino acid sequence: CASSHDSYEQYF. This sequence joins TRBV11-3 and TRBJ2-7, with unresolved D. The CDR3 covers 12 residues. Germline values: CDR1 SGHNT, CDR2 YENEEA. V was clipped by 5 bases and J by 0 bases, with 5 bases between them.

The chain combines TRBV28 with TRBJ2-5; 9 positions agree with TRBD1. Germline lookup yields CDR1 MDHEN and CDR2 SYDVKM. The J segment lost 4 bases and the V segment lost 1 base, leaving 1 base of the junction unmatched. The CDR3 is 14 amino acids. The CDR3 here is CASSLLTGGETQYF. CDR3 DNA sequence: TGTGCCAGCAGTTTATTGACAGGGGGAGAGACCCAGTACTTC.

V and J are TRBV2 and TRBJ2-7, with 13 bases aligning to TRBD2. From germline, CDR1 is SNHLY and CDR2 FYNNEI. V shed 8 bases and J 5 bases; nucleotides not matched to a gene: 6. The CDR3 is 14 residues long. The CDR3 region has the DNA TGTGCCAGCCCGGGACTAGCGGGAAGCCACGAGCAGTACTTC. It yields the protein CASPGLAGSHEQYF.

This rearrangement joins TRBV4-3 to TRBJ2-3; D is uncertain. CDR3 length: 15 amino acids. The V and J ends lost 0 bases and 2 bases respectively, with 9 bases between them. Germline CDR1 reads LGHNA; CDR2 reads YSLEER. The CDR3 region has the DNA TGCGCCAGCAGCCAAGATGACCGAACCACAGATACGCAGTATTTT. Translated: CASSQDDRTTDTQYF.

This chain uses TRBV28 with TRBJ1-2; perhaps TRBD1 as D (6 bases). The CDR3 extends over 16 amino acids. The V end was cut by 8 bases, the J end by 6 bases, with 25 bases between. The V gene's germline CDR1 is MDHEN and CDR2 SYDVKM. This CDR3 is CASYYGLGRGVHGYTF. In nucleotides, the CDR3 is TGTGCCAGCTACTACGGGTTGGGCAGGGGTGTACATGGCTACACCTTC.

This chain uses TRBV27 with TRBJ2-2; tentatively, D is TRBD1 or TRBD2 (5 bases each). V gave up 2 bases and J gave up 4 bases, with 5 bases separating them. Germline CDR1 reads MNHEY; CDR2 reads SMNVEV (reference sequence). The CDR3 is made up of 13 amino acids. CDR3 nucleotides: TGTGCCAGCAGTTTAGGGGGCACCGGGGAGCTGTTTTTT. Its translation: CASSLGGTGELFF.

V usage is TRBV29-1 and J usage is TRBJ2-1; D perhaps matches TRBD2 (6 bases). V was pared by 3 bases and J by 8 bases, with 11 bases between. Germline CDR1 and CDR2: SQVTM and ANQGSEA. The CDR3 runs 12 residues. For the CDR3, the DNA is TGCAGCGTTGAGGCTAGCGTATATGAGCAGTTCTTC. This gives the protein CSVEASVYEQFF.

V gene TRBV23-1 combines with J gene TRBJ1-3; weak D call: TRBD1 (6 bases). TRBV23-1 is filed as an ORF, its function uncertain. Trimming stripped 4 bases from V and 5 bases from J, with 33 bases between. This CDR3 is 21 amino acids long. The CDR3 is CASSRGDDDTGTRTRRNTIYF. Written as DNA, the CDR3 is TGCGCCAGCAGTCGGGGGGACGACGACACGGGGACACGTACGCGCAGAAACACCATATATTTT.

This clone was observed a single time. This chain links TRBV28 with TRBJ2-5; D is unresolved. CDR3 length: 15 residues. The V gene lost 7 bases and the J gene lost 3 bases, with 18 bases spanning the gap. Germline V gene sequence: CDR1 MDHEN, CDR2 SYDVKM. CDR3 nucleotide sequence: TGTGCCAGCATTTCCCCTCCTATCGGAAAAGAGACCCAGTACTTC. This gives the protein CASISPPIGKETQYF.

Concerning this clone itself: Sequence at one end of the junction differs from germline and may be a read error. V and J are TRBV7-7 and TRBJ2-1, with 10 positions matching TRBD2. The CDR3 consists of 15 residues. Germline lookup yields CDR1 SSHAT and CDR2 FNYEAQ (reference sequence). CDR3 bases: TGTGCTAGCAGCCGGGAAAGCGGGAGGGACAATGAGCAGTTCTTC. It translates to CASSRESGRDNEQFF.

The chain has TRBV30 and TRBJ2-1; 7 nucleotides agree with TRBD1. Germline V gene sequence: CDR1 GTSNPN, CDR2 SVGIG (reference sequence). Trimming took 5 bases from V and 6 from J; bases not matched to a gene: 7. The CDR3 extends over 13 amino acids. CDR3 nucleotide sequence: TGTGCCTGGGACAGGGTCTCCGGCAATGAGCAGTTCTTC. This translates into CAWDRVSGNEQFF.

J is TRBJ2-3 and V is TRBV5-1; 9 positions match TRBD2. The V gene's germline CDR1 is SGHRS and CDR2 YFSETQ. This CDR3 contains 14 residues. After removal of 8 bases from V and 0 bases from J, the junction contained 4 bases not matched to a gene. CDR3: CASTLAGSTDTQYF. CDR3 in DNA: TGCGCCAGTACGCTAGCGGGAAGCACAGATACGCAGTATTTT.

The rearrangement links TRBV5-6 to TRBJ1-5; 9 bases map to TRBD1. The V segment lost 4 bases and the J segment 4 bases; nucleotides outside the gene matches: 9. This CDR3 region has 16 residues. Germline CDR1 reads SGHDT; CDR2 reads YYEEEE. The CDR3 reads CASSGSRDRENQPQHF. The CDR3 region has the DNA TGTGCCAGCAGCGGGAGCCGGGACAGGGAAAATCAGCCCCAGCATTTT. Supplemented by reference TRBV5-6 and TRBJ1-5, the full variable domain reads DAGVTQSPTHLIKTRGQQVTLRCSPKSGHDTVSWYQQALGQGPQFIFQYYEEEERQRGNFPDRFSGHQFPNYSSELNVNALLLGDSALYLCASSGSRDRENQPQHFGDGTRLSIL.

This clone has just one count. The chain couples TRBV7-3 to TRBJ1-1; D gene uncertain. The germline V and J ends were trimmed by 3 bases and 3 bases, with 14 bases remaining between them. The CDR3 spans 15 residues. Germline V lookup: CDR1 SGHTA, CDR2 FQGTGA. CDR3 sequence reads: CASSFGPAADTEAFF. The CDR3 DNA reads TGTGCCAGCAGCTTCGGGCCCGCAGCGGACACTGAAGCTTTCTTT.

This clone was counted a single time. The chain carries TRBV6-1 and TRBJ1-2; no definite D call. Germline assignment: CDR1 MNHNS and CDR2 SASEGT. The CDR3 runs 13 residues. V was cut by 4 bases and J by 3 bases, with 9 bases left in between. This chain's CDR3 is CASSVGQHYGYTF. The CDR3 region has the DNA TGTGCCAGCAGTGTTGGGCAGCACTATGGCTACACCTTC.

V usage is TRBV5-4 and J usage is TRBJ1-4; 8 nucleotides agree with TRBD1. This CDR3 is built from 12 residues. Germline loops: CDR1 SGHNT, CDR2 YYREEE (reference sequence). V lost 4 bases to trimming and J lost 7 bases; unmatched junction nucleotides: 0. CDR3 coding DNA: TGTGCCAGCAGCGACAGGGGTGAAAAACTGTTTTTT. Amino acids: CASSDRGEKLFF.

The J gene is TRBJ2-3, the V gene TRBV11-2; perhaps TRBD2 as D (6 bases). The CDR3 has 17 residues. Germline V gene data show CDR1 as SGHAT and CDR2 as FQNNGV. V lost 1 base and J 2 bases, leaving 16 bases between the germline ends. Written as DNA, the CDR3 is TGTGCCAGCAGCTTAGGTGCGGGGTGGGGCGCCACAGATACGCAGTATTTT. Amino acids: CASSLGAGWGATDTQYF.

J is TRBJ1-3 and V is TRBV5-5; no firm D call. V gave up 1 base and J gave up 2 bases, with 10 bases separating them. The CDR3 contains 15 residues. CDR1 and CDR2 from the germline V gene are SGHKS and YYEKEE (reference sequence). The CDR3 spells CASSLFLRAGNTIYF. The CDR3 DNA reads TGTGCCAGCAGCTTGTTCCTGAGGGCTGGAAACACCATATATTTT.

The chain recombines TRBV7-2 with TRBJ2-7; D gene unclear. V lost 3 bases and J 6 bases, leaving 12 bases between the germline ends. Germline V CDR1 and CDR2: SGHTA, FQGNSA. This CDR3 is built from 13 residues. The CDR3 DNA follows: TGTGCCAGCAGCTTCAGCGCGGAGACCGAGCAGTACTTC. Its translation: CASSFSAETEQYF.

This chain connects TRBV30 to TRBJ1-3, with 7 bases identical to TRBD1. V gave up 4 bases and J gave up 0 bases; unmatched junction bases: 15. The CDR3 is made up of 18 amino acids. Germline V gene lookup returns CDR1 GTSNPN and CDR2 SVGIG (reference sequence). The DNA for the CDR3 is TGTGCCTGGACTGCCACGGACAGGATTTGGAGCTCTGGAAACACCATATATTTT. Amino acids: CAWTATDRIWSSGNTIYF.

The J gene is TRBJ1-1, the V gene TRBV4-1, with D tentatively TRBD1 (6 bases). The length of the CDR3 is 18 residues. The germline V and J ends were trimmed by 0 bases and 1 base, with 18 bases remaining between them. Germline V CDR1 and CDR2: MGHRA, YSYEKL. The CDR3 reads CASSQDGGRRYGNTEAFF. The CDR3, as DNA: TGCGCCAGCAGCCAAGATGGGGGGCGTCGGTATGGGAACACTGAAGCTTTCTTT.

The CDR3 DNA sequence: TGTGCCAGCACCACAGGGGGCGGATTTAGCTCCTACGAGCAGTACTTC. Translation gives CASTTGGGFSSYEQYF. This chain joins TRBV6-6 and TRBJ2-7; 9 nucleotides agree with TRBD1. Germline loops: CDR1 MNHNY, CDR2 SVGAGI (reference sequence). Unmatched junction bases numbered 10, after V lost 7 bases and J lost 0 bases. The CDR3 contains 16 residues.

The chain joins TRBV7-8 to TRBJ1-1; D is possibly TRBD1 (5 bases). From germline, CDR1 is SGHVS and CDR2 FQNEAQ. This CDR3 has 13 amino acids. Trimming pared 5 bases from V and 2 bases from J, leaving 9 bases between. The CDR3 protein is CASSGRVNTEAFF. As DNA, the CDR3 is TGTGCCAGCAGCGGCAGGGTAAACACTGAAGCTTTCTTT.

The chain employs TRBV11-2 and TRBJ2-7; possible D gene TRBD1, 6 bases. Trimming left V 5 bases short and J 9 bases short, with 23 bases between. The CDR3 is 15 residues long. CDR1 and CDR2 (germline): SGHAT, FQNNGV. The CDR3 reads CASSLGQSLEVGQYF. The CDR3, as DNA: TGTGCCAGCAGCCTAGGACAGAGCCTTGAAGTCGGGCAGTACTTC.

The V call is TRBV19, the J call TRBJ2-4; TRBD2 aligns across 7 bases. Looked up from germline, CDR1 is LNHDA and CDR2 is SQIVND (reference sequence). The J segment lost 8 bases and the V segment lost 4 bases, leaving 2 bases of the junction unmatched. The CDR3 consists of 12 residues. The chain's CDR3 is CASSRDYDIQYF. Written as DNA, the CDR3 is TGTGCCAGTAGTAGGGACTACGACATTCAGTACTTC.

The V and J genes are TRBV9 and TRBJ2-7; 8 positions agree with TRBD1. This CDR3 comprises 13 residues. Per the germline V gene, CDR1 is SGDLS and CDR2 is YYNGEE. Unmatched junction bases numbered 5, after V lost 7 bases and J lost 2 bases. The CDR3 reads CASRRDRPYEQYF. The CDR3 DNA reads TGTGCCAGCCGCCGGGACAGGCCCTACGAGCAGTACTTC.

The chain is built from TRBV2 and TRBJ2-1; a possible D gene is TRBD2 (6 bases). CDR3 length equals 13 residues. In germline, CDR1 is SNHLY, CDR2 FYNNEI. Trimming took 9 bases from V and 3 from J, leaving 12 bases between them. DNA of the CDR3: TGTGCCAGTCGGGAGTCTGACTACAATGAGCAGTTCTTC. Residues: CASRESDYNEQFF.